The next 5 T cell receptor beta chains were all read from a single sample in a study of T cell repertoires in cytomegalovirus infection. Using its own MiXCR run on the reads, TCRdb lists one record per CDR3 protein. Here the sample spans more than 85,000 distinct CDR3 sequences, more than 15% being singletons. The source material was PBMCs. The receptors originated from a human donor in good health (CMV status not recorded). Some clones in this sample may be carry-over from other donors' samples.

This rearrangement joins TRBV2 to TRBJ1-5; D not certain. The CDR3 runs to 17 residues. Germline V lookup: CDR1 SNHLY, CDR2 FYNNEI. V shed 7 bases and J shed 4 bases, with 23 bases lying between them. CDR3 nucleotides: TGTGCCAGCAAAATACATAAGGTGCGCGGGCTTAATCAGCCCCAGCATTTT. It yields the protein CASKIHKVRGLNQPQHF.

This clonotype was observed a few times. The chain has TRBV7-9 and TRBJ2-5; D gene uncertain. CDR3 length: 12 residues. V lost 4 bases to trimming and J lost 5 bases, with 8 bases between them. Germline V gives CDR1 SEHNR, CDR2 FQNEAQ (reference sequence). This CDR3 is CASSSRWETQYF. CDR3 bases: TGTGCCAGCAGCTCGCGATGGGAGACCCAGTACTTC.

This rearrangement joins TRBV2 to TRBJ2-6; 8 bases are a match to TRBD1. Germline V gene sequence: CDR1 SNHLY, CDR2 FYNNEI. The CDR3 contains 17 residues. V lost 7 bases and J lost 0; bases outside the gene matches: 8. CDR3 sequence: CASTGQGLISGANVLTF. DNA for the CDR3: TGTGCCAGCACCGGACAGGGTCTGATCTCTGGGGCCAACGTCCTGACTTTC. Combining the CDR3 with reference TRBV2 and TRBJ2-6 gives the whole variable domain EPEVTQTPSHQVTQMGQEVILRCVPISNHLYFYWYRQILGQKVEFLVSFYNNEISEKSEIFDDQFSVERPDGSNFTLKIRSTKLEDSAMYFCASTGQGLISGANVLTFGAGSRLTVL.

This clonotype was recorded at least ten times. CDR3 residues: CASSPLGGGGETQYF. For the CDR3, the DNA is TGTGCCAGCAGCCCTTTGGGGGGAGGTGGAGAGACCCAGTACTTC. The V call is TRBV5-4, the J call TRBJ2-5; a possible D gene is TRBD2 (6 bases). Trimming left V 4 bases short and J 4 bases short, with 17 bases between. CDR3 length: 15 amino acids. Germline V lookup: CDR1 SGHNT, CDR2 YYREEE (reference sequence).

In this sample, this clonotype turned up a few times. This sequence joins TRBV7-2 and TRBJ1-5, with D maybe TRBD1 (5 bases). This CDR3 region has 15 residues. Trimming left V 6 bases short and J 1 base short, with 13 bases between. Germline V gene lookup returns CDR1 SGHTA and CDR2 FQGNSA. In nucleotides, the CDR3 is TGTGCCAGCAGTCCACCGGGGCGAAGCAATCAGCCCCAGCATTTT. This gives the protein CASSPPGRSNQPQHF.